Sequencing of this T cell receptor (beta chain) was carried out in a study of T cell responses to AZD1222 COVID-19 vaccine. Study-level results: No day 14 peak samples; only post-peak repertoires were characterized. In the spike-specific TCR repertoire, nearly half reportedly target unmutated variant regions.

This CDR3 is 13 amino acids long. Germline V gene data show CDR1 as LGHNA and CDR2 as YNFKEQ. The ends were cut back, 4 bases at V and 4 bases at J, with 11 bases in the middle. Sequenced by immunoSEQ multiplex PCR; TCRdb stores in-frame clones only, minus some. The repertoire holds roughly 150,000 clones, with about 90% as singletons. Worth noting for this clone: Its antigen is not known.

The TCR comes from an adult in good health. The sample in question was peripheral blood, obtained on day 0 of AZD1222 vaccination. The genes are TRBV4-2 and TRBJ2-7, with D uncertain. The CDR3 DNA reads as TGTGCCAGCAGCCCAGACTCCAGGTACGAGCAGTACTTC. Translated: CASSPDSRYEQYF.